These 30 T cell receptor beta chains were all obtained from the same sample, sequenced in a study of OX40 agonist ivuxolimab in advanced cancers. TCRdb's table, derived via immunoSEQ multiplex PCR, lists solely in-frame clones and lacks some. The table has roughly 75,000 clones, 86% seen once. Sample: CD4+ or CD8+ T cells sorted from blood, taken in a trial of the OX40 agonist ivuxolimab. These receptors all come from an adult with an advanced solid tumor such as melanoma, head and neck, liver or kidney cancer.

In its sample, this clone was seen a few times. V gene TRBV2 combines with J gene TRBJ1-2, with TRBD1 identical over 7 bases. This CDR3 is built from 14 residues. Per the germline V gene, CDR1 is SNHLY and CDR2 is FYNNEI. Germline trimming cut 4 bases from V and 5 bases from J; bases unmatched to any gene: 7. CDR3 amino acids: CASSGDRGGYGYTF. The CDR3 nucleotides are TGTGCCAGCAGTGGGGACAGAGGGGGTTATGGCTACACCTTC.

V usage is TRBV6-5 and J usage is TRBJ2-4; D possibly corresponds to TRBD2 (5 bases). Trimming removed 6 bases at V and 0 bases at J, with 12 bases between. Germline V gives CDR1 MNHEY, CDR2 SVGAGI. The CDR3 length is 15 residues. CDR3 region: CASRGGGLAKNIQYF. The CDR3 region has the DNA TGTGCCAGCAGGGGTGGAGGACTAGCCAAAAACATTCAGTACTTC.

The genes are TRBV6-5 and TRBJ2-6; unclear D gene. There are 14 residues in the CDR3. Per germline, CDR1 MNHEY and CDR2 SVGAGI. V was cut by 5 bases and J by 4 bases, with 9 bases left in between. In DNA, the CDR3 is TGTGCCAGCAGTCTTAAATCGGGGGCCAACGTCCTGACTTTC. Translating gives CASSLKSGANVLTF.

DNA for the CDR3: TGCGCCAGCAGCCAAGATCGCTGGACAGAGAACACTGAAGCTTTCTTT. Protein product: CASSQDRWTENTEAFF. The gene calls are TRBV4-3 and TRBJ1-1; D is possibly TRBD1 (6 bases). V was shortened by 0 bases and J by 1 base, with 12 bases between the two germline ends. The CDR3 spans 16 residues. Germline V gene sequence: CDR1 LGHNA, CDR2 YSLEER.

This clone showed up just once. The CDR3 loop reads CAAGRDYNSPLHF. CDR3 bases: TGTGCCGCTGGAAGGGACTATAATTCACCCCTCCACTTT. V usage is TRBV6-5 and J usage is TRBJ1-6, with unresolved D. Germline V gene data show CDR1 as MNHEY and CDR2 as SVGAGI. Trimming took 11 bases from V and 3 from J, leaving 11 bases between them. This CDR3 is 13 amino acids long.

The chain couples TRBV7-9 to TRBJ1-4; no clear D. Trimming took off 5 bases at V and 3 bases at J, with 4 bases between the two ends. Germline V lookup: CDR1 SEHNR, CDR2 FQNEAQ (reference sequence). CDR3 length: 12 amino acids. The CDR3 region has the DNA TGTGCCAGCAGCCATTCTAATGAAAAACTGTTTTTT. Its protein product is CASSHSNEKLFF.

The V and J genes are TRBV19 and TRBJ1-2; D perhaps matches TRBD1 (6 bases). The CDR3 length is 12 residues. V gave up 5 bases and J gave up 7 bases, with 11 bases separating them. CDR1 is LNHDA and CDR2 is SQIVND in the germline V gene (reference sequence). The CDR3 DNA is TGTGCCAGTAGTCCACTACAGGGTGGCTACACCTTC. Translating it yields CASSPLQGGYTF.

V gene TRBV18 combines with J gene TRBJ2-3, with 8 positions matching TRBD2. Trimming cost V 2 bases and J 5 bases; bases outside gene matches: 3. CDR1 KGHSH and CDR2 LQKENI come from the germline V gene. The CDR3 sequence is 14 residues long. The CDR3 spells CASSPSAGGDTQYF. The CDR3 bases are TGTGCCAGCTCACCATCGGCGGGAGGAGATACGCAGTATTTT.

The rearrangement joins TRBV27 to TRBJ2-3; TRBD1 agrees at 7 bases. Germline V gene lookup returns CDR1 MNHEY and CDR2 SMNVEV (reference sequence). Trimming cost V 10 bases and J 6 bases; bases outside gene matches: 10. The length of the CDR3 is 13 residues. In DNA form, the CDR3 reads TGTGCCACACAGGGGTTCCTCACGGATACGCAGTATTTT. Translated: CATQGFLTDTQYF.

The chain couples TRBV7-2 to TRBJ2-2, with TRBD1 identical over 7 bases. This CDR3 is built from 13 residues. The junction had 3 bases not matched to a gene; V was cut back by 5 bases and J by 6 bases. Germline V CDR1 and CDR2: SGHTA, FQGNSA. In DNA form, the CDR3 reads TGTGCCAGCAGCCAGGACAGGTCCGGGGAGCTGTTTTTT. Translation: CASSQDRSGELFF.

V usage is TRBV15 and J usage is TRBJ2-5; the D gene is possibly TRBD1 (6 bases). Germline V lookup: CDR1 LNHNV, CDR2 YYDKDF (reference sequence). The length of the CDR3 is 15 residues. V was pared by 1 base and J by 4 bases, with 13 bases between. The CDR3 DNA sequence: TGTGCCACCAGCAGAGTAAGGGTCAGGGGAGAGACCCAGTACTTC. Residues: CATSRVRVRGETQYF.

The rearrangement joins TRBV18 to TRBJ1-2; D uncertain. CDR1 and CDR2 (germline): KGHSH, LQKENI. The length of the CDR3 is 13 residues. V was trimmed by 4 bases and J by 0 bases, leaving 6 bases between them. This chain's CDR3 is CASSQGANYGYTF. In DNA form, the CDR3 reads TGTGCCAGCTCACAGGGTGCTAACTATGGCTACACCTTC.

A word on this clone: Mismatch with germline at one junction end may stem from a read error. The chain combines TRBV7-7 with TRBJ2-1; the match to TRBD1 covers 7 bases. The germline V gene encodes CDR1 SSHAT and CDR2 FNYEAQ (reference sequence). CDR3 length: 15 residues. The DNA for the CDR3 is TGTGCTAGCAGCTTAGAAGGGGGCCGCCACAATGAGCAGTTCTTC. It yields the protein CASSLEGGRHNEQFF. The full variable domain, in which reference TRBV7-7 and TRBJ2-1 provide the parts outside the CDR3, is GAGVSQSPRYKVTKRGQDVTLRCDPISSHATLYWYQQALGQGPEFLTYFNYEAQPDKSGLPSDRFSAERPEGSISTLTIQRTEQRDSAMYRCASSLEGGRHNEQFFGPGTRLTVL.

This clone was observed a handful of times. This chain links TRBV10-2 with TRBJ2-7; TRBD2 matches at 15 bases. With 6 bases clipped from V and 1 base from J, the junction kept 4 bases outside the gene matches. The CDR3 length is 16 residues. Germline V lookup: CDR1 WSHSY, CDR2 SAAADI. DNA for the CDR3: TGCGCCAGCAGAGCTGGACTAGCGGGAGGGTCCTACGAGCAGTACTTC. Protein product: CASRAGLAGGSYEQYF.

This chain joins TRBV10-3 and TRBJ2-5; 9 bases map to TRBD1. The CDR3 extends over 13 amino acids. CDR1 is ENHRY, CDR2 SYGVKD, per germline. The J segment lost 4 bases and the V segment lost 9 bases, leaving 6 bases of the junction unmatched. The CDR3 sequence: CAISLTGGETQYF. In DNA, the CDR3 is TGTGCCATTTCCCTGACAGGGGGAGAGACCCAGTACTTC.

This CDR3 reads CASSSGPYEQYF. CDR3 in DNA: TGCGCCAGCAGCTCCGGACCCTACGAGCAGTACTTC. This rearrangement joins TRBV5-1 to TRBJ2-7; D gene unclear. V was shortened by 3 bases and J by 2 bases, with 6 bases between the two germline ends. This CDR3 spans 12 amino acids. The germline V gene has CDR1 SGHRS and CDR2 YFSETQ.

The chain uses TRBV7-2 and TRBJ2-3; D is uncertain. Germline CDR1 reads SGHTA; CDR2 reads FQGNSA. V was shortened by 7 bases and J by 6 bases, with 11 bases between the two germline ends. This CDR3 region has 12 residues. The CDR3 spells CASTLGADTQYF. CDR3 coding DNA: TGTGCCAGCACCCTTGGAGCCGATACGCAGTATTTT.

This chain joins TRBV6-5 and TRBJ1-2, with a tentative D call TRBD1 (5 bases). Germline CDR1 and CDR2: MNHEY and SVGAGI. The CDR3 has 14 amino acids. Between the trimmed V and J ends, which lost 3 bases and 5 bases, there was a span of 13 bases. DNA for the CDR3: TGTGCCAGCAGTTATTCGGGGGTAGAGTATGGCTACACCTTC. It specifies CASSYSGVEYGYTF.

The genes are TRBV7-6 and TRBJ1-3; 7 bases are shared with TRBD1. V gave up 5 bases and J gave up 4 bases; unmatched junction bases: 8. CDR1 is SGHVS and CDR2 is FNYEAQ in the germline V gene. The CDR3 covers 15 residues. This CDR3 is CASSIGGAGGNTIYF. CDR3 nucleotide sequence: TGTGCCAGCAGCATAGGGGGCGCCGGAGGAAACACCATATATTTT.

The chain is built from TRBV18 and TRBJ2-7; 7 bases align to TRBD1. The trim removed 4 bases at V and 2 bases at J, leaving 5 bases unmatched. CDR1 and CDR2 (germline): KGHSH, LQKENI. The CDR3 runs to 14 residues. The CDR3 is CASSQTGMTYEQYF. CDR3 bases: TGTGCCAGCTCACAGACAGGGATGACCTACGAGCAGTACTTC.

The chain recombines TRBV5-6 with TRBJ2-7, with 10 bases fitting TRBD1. The CDR3 loop spans 14 amino acids. Trimming took 5 bases from V and 2 from J; bases not matched to a gene: 4. Germline lookup yields CDR1 SGHDT and CDR2 YYEEEE. The CDR3 loop is CASSYGQGAYEQYF. CDR3 coding DNA: TGTGCCAGCAGTTACGGACAGGGGGCCTACGAGCAGTACTTC.

This clone appeared once. The chain uses TRBV19 and TRBJ1-1; the D is unclear. Germline assignment: CDR1 LNHDA and CDR2 SQIVND (reference sequence). CDR3 length: 15 residues. V gave up 7 bases and J gave up 1 base, with 16 bases separating them. The CDR3 bases are TGTGCCAGTATATACGATGCCAAAGCGAACACTGAAGCTTTCTTT. Its protein product is CASIYDAKANTEAFF.

A word on this clone: This CDR3 is also generated by other DNA sequences in the sample. The gene calls are TRBV27 and TRBJ1-6, with D hard to call. Germline CDR1 is MNHEY and CDR2 is SMNVEV (reference sequence). The CDR3 is made up of 16 amino acids. V lost 2 bases and J lost 2, with 10 bases in between. CDR3 bases: TGTGCCAGCAGTTTAGGGGTCGGCACCTATAATTCACCCCTCCACTTT. Translating it yields CASSLGVGTYNSPLHF.

The chain uses TRBV2 and TRBJ1-2; 10 positions agree with TRBD1. The length of the CDR3 is 14 residues. J was trimmed by 7 bases and V by 9 bases; bases with no gene match: 11. CDR1 SNHLY and CDR2 FYNNEI come from the germline V gene. The CDR3 protein is CARETGGPLGGYTF. CDR3 bases: TGTGCCAGAGAGACAGGGGGCCCTTTAGGTGGCTACACCTTC.

This clone was seen a few times. The CDR3 here is CASSSRQGRGTEAFF. Here the CDR3 DNA reads TGTGCCAGCAGTTCTCGACAGGGGAGAGGGACTGAAGCTTTCTTT. The chain has TRBV27 and TRBJ1-1, with 8 bases identical to TRBD1. The CDR3 covers 15 residues. The germline gives CDR1 MNHEY, CDR2 SMNVEV (reference sequence). V trimming: 4 bases; J trimming: 5 bases; junction bases outside the gene matches: 9.

This chain connects TRBV6-1 to TRBJ2-2, with TRBD1 identical over 9 bases. This CDR3 is built from 15 residues. With 8 bases clipped from V and 5 bases from J, the junction kept 9 bases outside the gene matches. The germline V gene encodes CDR1 MNHNS and CDR2 SASEGT. This CDR3 reads CASGLRDRDTGELFF. Here the CDR3 DNA reads TGTGCCAGCGGGCTGAGGGACAGGGATACCGGGGAGCTGTTTTTT.

This CDR3 is CAWRDRLEQYF. The CDR3 bases are TGTGCCTGGAGGGACAGGCTCGAGCAGTACTTC. The rearrangement uses TRBV30 and TRBJ2-7, with 7 bases aligning to TRBD1. Germline values: CDR1 GTSNPN, CDR2 SVGIG (reference sequence). The CDR3 extends over 11 amino acids. Trimming removed 3 bases from V and 6 bases from J; junction bases left unmatched: 2.

The V and J genes are TRBV7-2 and TRBJ1-1; D is possibly TRBD1 (5 bases). The germline gives CDR1 SGHTA, CDR2 FQGNSA. The CDR3 loop spans 14 amino acids. V lost 1 base to trimming and J lost 4 bases, with 10 bases between them. Here the CDR3 reads CASSLGGAPTEAFF. For the CDR3, the DNA is TGTGCCAGCAGCTTAGGAGGGGCGCCCACTGAAGCTTTCTTT.

This clone showed up just once. The CDR3 region is CASSQGKLFF. CDR3 nucleotide sequence: TGTGCCAGCAGTCAGGGGAAACTGTTTTTT. The J gene is TRBJ1-4, the V gene TRBV6-6; possibly TRBD1 for D (6 bases). CDR1 is MNHNY, CDR2 SVGAGI, per germline (reference sequence). V was clipped by 5 bases and J by 11 bases, with 6 bases between them. The CDR3 spans 10 residues.

The CDR3 region is CASSNTVPQHF. CDR3 nucleotides: TGTGCCAGCAGCAACACGGTGCCCCAGCATTTT. This rearrangement joins TRBV5-8 to TRBJ1-5; D is undetermined. From germline, CDR1 is SGHTS and CDR2 YDEGEE. The V and J ends lost 4 bases and 9 bases respectively, with 8 bases between them. This CDR3 has 11 residues.